This TCR beta chain was found in a study of blood T cell repertoires in COVID-19. Looking at the study overall: Samples taken during acute and convalescent COVID-19 were collected in the United States, Italy and Spain. The cDNA or gDNA used as material had been derived from T cells, B-cell-depleted T cells, or PBMCs.

Per the original methods: The assay estimated nucleated cells by amplifying reference gene primers. Libraries were prepared by immunoSEQ multiplex PCR; TCRdb keeps only in-frame clonotypes and omits some of them. Clone size and the V and J calls come from that table; the DNA yielded D and trimming. The repertoire holds around 220,000 clones, with 65% to 80% as singletons. The CDR3 consists of 14 residues. CDR1 is SGHTA, CDR2 FQGNSA, per germline. V lost 4 bases, J lost 0 bases, and 2 bases stayed unmatched. This TCR derives from a woman between 40 and 55 years old with active or convalescent COVID-19. Sequencing input: peripheral blood. V and J are TRBV7-2 and TRBJ1-1, with 7 bases lining up with TRBD1. The CDR3 spells CASSWGQMNTEAFF. As DNA, the CDR3 is TGTGCCAGCAGCTGGGGACAGATGAACACTGAAGCTTTCTTT.